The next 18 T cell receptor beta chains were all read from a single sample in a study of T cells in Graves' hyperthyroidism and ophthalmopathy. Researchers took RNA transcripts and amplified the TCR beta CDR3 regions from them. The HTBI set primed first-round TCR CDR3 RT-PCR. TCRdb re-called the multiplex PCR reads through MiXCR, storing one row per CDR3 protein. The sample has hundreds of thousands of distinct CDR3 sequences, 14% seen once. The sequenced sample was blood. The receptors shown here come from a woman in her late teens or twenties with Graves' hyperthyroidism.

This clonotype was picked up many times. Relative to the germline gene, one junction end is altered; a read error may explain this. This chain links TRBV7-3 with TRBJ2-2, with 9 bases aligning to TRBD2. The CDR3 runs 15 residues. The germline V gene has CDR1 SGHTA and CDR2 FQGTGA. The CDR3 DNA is TGCGCCAGCAGTCTAGCGGGGACGAACACCGGGGAGCTGTTTTTT. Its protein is CASSLAGTNTGELFF.

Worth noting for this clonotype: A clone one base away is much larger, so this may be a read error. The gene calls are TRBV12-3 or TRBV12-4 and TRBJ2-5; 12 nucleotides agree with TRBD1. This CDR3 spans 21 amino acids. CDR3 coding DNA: TGTGCCAGCAGTCTCGCCCCGGGACAGGGGGCGAGGTGGCCCTACCAAGAGACCCTGTACTTC. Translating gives CASSLAPGQGARWPYQETLYF.

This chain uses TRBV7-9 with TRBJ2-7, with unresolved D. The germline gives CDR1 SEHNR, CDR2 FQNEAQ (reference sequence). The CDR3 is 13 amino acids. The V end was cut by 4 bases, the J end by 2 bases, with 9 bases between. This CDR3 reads CASSYSDAYEQYF. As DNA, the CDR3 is TGTGCCAGCAGCTATTCGGACGCCTACGAGCAGTACTTC.

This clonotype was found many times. The CDR3 reads CAWGRLYGYTF. CDR3 sequence (DNA): TGTGCCTGGGGGCGGCTCTATGGCTACACCTTC. V and J are TRBV30 and TRBJ1-2; no clear D. V was cut by 5 bases and J by 4 bases, with 8 bases left in between. The CDR3 loop spans 11 amino acids. CDR1 and CDR2 (germline): GTSNPN, SVGIG (reference sequence). The complete variable domain, with remaining parts taken from reference TRBV30 and TRBJ1-2, reads SQTIHQWPATLVQPVGSPLSLECTVEGTSNPNLYWYRQAAGRGLQLLFYSVGIGQISSEVPQNLSASRPQDRQFILSSKKLLLSDSGFYLCAWGRLYGYTFGSGTRLTVV.

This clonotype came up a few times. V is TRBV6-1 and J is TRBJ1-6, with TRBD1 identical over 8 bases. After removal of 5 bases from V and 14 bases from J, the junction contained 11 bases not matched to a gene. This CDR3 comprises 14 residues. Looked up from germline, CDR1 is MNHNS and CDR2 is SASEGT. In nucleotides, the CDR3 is TGTGCCAGCAGTCTGGCCAGGGGGCCCCTGACCCTCCACTTT. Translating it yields CASSLARGPLTLHF.

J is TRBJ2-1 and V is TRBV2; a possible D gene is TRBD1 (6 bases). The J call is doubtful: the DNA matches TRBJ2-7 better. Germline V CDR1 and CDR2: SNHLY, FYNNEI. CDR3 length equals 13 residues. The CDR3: CASRNRAYNEQYF. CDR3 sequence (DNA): TGTGCCAGCCGAAACAGGGCCTACAATGAGCAGTACTTC.

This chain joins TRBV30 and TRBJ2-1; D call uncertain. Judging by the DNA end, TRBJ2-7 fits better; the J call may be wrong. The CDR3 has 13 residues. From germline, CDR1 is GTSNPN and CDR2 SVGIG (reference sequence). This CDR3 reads CAWSVSSYNEQYF. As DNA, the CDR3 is TGTGCCTGGAGCGTGAGCTCCTACAATGAGCAGTACTTC.

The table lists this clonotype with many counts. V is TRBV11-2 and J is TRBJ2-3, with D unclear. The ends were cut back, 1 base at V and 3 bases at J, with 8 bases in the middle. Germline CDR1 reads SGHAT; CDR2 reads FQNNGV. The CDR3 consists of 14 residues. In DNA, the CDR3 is TGTGCCAGCAGCTTAGTTGGGCTTACAGATACGCAGTATTTT. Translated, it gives CASSLVGLTDTQYF.

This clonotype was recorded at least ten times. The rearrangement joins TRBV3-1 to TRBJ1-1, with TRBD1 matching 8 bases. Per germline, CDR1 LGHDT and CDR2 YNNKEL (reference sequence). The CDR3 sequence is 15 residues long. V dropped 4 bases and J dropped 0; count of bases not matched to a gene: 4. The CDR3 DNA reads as TGTGCCAGCAGCCGTCGACAGGGGCTGAACACTGAAGCTTTCTTT. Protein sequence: CASSRRQGLNTEAFF.

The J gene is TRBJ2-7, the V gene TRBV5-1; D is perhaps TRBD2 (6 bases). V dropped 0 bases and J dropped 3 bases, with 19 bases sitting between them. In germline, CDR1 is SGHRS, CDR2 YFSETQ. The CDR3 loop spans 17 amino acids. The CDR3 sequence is CASSLGPGVQSNYEQYF. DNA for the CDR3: TGCGCCAGCAGCTTGGGGCCGGGGGTCCAGTCAAACTACGAGCAGTACTTC.

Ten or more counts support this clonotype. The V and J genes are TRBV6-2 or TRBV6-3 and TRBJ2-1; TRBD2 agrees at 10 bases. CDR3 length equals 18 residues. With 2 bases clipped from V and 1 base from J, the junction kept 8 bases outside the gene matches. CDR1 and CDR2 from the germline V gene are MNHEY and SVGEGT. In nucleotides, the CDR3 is TGTGCCAGCAGTTACAAGACTAGCGGGCATGTTTCCTACAATGAGCAGTTCTTC. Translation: CASSYKTSGHVSYNEQFF.

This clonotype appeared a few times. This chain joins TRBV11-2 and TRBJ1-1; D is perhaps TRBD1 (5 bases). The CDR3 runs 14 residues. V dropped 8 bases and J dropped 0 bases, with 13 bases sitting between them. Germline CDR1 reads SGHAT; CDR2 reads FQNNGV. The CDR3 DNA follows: TGTGCCAGCGGCCGGGGGGAGGTGAACACTGAAGCTTTCTTT. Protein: CASGRGEVNTEAFF.

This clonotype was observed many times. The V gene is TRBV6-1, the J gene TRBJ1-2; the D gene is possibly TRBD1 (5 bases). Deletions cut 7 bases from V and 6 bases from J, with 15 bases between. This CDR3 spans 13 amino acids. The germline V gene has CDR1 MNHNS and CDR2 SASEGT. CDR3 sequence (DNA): TGTGCCAGCACCCCGGGGGGGTGGGATGGCTACACCTTC. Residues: CASTPGGWDGYTF.

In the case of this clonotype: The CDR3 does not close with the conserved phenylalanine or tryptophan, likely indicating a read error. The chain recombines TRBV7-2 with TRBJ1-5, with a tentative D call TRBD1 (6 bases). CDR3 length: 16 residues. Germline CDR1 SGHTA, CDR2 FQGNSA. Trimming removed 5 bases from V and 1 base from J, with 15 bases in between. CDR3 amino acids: CASSPIRRGSNQPQHL. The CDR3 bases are TGTGCCAGCAGCCCGATTCGTAGGGGGAGCAATCAGCCCCAGCATTTG.

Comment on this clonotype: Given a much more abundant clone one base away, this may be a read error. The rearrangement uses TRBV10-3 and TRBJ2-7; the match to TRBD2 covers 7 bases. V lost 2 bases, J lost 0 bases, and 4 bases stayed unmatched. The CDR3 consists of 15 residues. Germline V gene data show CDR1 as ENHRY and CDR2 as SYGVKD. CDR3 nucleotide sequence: TGTGCCATCAGTGAGCGGACTAGAGGCTCCTACGAGCAGTACTTC. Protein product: CAISERTRGSYEQYF.

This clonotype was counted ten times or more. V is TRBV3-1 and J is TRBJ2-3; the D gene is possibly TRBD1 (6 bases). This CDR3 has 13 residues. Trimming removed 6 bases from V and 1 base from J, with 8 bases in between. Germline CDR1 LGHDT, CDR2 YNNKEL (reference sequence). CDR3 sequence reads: CASSHRGTDTQYF. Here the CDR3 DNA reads TGTGCCAGCAGTCACAGGGGCACAGATACGCAGTATTTT.

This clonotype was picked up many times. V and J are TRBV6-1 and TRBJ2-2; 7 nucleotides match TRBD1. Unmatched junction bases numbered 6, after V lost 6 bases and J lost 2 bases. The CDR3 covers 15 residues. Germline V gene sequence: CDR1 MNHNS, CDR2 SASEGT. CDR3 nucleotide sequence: TGTGCCAGCAGAACCCGGGACAGTAACACCGGGGAGCTGTTTTTT. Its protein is CASRTRDSNTGELFF.

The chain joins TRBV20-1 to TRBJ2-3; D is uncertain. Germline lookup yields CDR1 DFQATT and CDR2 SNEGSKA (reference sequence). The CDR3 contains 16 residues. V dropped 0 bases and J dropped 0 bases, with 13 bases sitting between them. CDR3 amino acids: CSARDPRGRSTDTQYF. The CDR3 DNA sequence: TGCAGTGCTAGAGATCCCCGCGGCAGGAGCACAGATACGCAGTATTTT.